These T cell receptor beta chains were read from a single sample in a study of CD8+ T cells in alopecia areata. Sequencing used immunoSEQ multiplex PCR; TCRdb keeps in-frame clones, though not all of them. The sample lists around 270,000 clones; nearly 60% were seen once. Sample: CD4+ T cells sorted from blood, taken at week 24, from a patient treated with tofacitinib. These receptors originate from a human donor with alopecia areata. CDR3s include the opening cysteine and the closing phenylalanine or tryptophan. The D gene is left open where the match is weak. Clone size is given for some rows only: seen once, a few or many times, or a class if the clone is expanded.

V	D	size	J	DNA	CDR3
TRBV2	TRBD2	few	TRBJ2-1	TGTGCCAGCAGGGTGGGACTAGAGAGTTTCTGGGATGAGCAGTTCTTC	CASRVGLESFWDEQFF
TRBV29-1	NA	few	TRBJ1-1	TGCAGCGGAAACACCCGGCCAAACTCGGATGGCACTGAAGCTTTCTTT	CSGNTRPNSDGTEAFF
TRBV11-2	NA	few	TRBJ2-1	TGTGCCAGCAGCCCAAGTTCACCCAACAATGAGCAGTTCTTC	CASSPSSPNNEQFF
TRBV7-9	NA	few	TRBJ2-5	TGTGCCAGCAGCTTGATCCCAGAATCCCAAGAGACCCAGTACTTC	CASSLIPESQETQYF
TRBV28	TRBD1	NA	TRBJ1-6	TGTGCCAGCAGTTTATGGGACAGGGTTTCACCCCTCCACTTT	CASSLWDRVSPLHF
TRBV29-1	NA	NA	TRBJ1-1	TGCAGCGTCCTCCCGTACACTGAAGCTTTCTTT	CSVLPYTEAFF
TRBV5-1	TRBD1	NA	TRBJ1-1	TGCGCCAGCAGCAAGACAGGGGGCATAACTGAAGCTTTCTTT	CASSKTGGITEAFF
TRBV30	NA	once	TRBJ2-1	TGTGCCTGGAGTGGCCCTCTAGCGTATGAGCAGTTCTTC	CAWSGPLAYEQFF
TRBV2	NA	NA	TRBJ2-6	TGTGCCAGCAGTGAAGAGTCCCTTGGGGCCAACGTCCTGACTTTC	CASSEESLGANVLTF
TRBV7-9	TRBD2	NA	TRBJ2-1	TGTGCCAGCAGCCGCCAAGCGGGGGACAATGAGCAGTTCTTC	CASSRQAGDNEQFF
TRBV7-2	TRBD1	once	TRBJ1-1	TGTGCCAGCAGCTTAGCCCCTTGGGGACAGGTGAACACTGAAGCTTTCTTT	CASSLAPWGQVNTEAFF
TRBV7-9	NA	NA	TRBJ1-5	TGTGCCAGCAGCTTAGGAGAGAGGGGGAATCAGCCCCAGCATTTT	CASSLGERGNQPQHF
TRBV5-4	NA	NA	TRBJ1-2	TGTGCCAGCAGCTTGCAGGCGCCCTATGGCTACACCTTC	CASSLQAPYGYTF
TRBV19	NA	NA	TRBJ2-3	TGTGCCAGTAGTCGCCCCTTGAGTGGGGCAGATACGCAGTATTTT	CASSRPLSGADTQYF
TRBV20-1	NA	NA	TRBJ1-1	TGCAGTGCCGAGGGGAGCACTGAAGCTTTCTTT	CSAEGSTEAFF
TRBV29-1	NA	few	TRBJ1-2	TGCAGCGTTGGGGAGAAGACAGGATATGGCTACACCTTC	CSVGEKTGYGYTF
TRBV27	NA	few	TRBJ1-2	TGTGCCAGCAGTCCACAGGGCGGGGGCTATGGCTACACCTTC	CASSPQGGGYGYTF
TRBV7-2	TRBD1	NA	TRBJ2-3	TGTGCCAGCAGCCTGGGACAGTCGACAGATACGCAGTATTTT	CASSLGQSTDTQYF
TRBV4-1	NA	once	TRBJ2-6	TGCGCCAGCAGCCAAGTAGCCGGGGCCAACGTCCTGACTTTC	CASSQVAGANVLTF